This TCR beta chain was documented in a study of cytomegalovirus exposure and HLA in healthy donors. The study's findings and limits: CMV serostatus was the only immune exposure information that was available.

Primers included in the PCR were 60 Vbeta and 13 Jbeta primers. Assay: immunoSEQ multiplex PCR; the TCRdb copy retains only in-frame clones and omits some. The top ten clones hold about 11% of a sample with approximately 150,000 clones, about 75% of them seen once. Concerning this clone itself: Its antigen is as yet unknown.

The CDR3 totals 13 residues. The germline V gene has CDR1 MGHRA and CDR2 YSYEKL. Deletions cut 1 base from V and 4 bases from J, with 7 bases between. The TCR originated in a man in his late teens or twenties in good health and CMV-seropositive. V usage is TRBV4-1 and J usage is TRBJ2-5; D might be TRBD1 (5 bases). Specimen: PBMCs. CDR3 nucleotide sequence: TGCGCCAGCAGCCAAGTTGGGGCAGAGACCCAGTACTTC. Translation: CASSQVGAETQYF.